What follows are 30 T cell receptor beta chains derived from one specimen sequenced in a study of blood T cell repertoires in COVID-19. Generated by immunoSEQ multiplex PCR, the TCRdb table keeps only in-frame clones and is missing some. The sample contains some 120,000 clones, roughly 80% of which appear only once. The sequenced material came from peripheral blood. These receptors were taken from a woman between 50 and 59 years old with acute or convalescent COVID-19.

The chain employs TRBV19 and TRBJ1-6; the D gene is possibly TRBD1 (6 bases). V lost 4 bases, J lost 6 bases, and 16 bases lay in between. The CDR3 is 16 amino acids. In germline, CDR1 is LNHDA, CDR2 SQIVND (reference sequence). CDR3 coding DNA: TGTGCCAGTAGTACCGCGACAGGTCTCGGTAATTCACCCCTCCACTTT. Protein sequence: CASSTATGLGNSPLHF.

In this sample, this clone turned up once. The rearrangement links TRBV6-2 or TRBV6-3 to TRBJ2-3; 10 bases match TRBD2. Germline CDR1 MNHEY, CDR2 SVGEGT. With V trimmed by 6 bases and J by 2 bases, 8 bases remained unmatched. This CDR3 has 16 amino acids. The CDR3 sequence: CASSSLAGANTDTQYF. CDR3 in DNA: TGTGCCAGCAGCAGCCTAGCGGGGGCCAACACAGATACGCAGTATTTT.

This clone was counted a single time. V gene TRBV30 combines with J gene TRBJ2-3; 13 bases align to TRBD2. J was trimmed by 5 bases and V by 2 bases; bases with no gene match: 7. CDR1 is GTSNPN, CDR2 SVGIG, per germline (reference sequence). The CDR3 sequence is 16 residues long. Here the CDR3 reads CAWSRRLAGGGDTQYF. CDR3 nucleotide sequence: TGTGCCTGGAGTCGTCGACTAGCGGGGGGTGGAGATACGCAGTATTTT.

CDR3 residues: CASSQGTAYNEQFF. The DNA for the CDR3 is TGTGCCAGCAGTCAGGGGACGGCCTACAATGAGCAGTTCTTC. J is TRBJ2-1 and V is TRBV25-1, with TRBD1 as a possible D gene (6 bases). This CDR3 contains 14 residues. V lost 5 bases to trimming and J lost 2 bases, with 10 bases between them. Germline V CDR1 and CDR2: MGHDK, SYGVNS.

This clone was detected only a few times. The chain carries TRBV24-1 and TRBJ2-2; D gene ambiguous. The CDR3 length is 15 residues. The ends were cut back, 4 bases at V and 1 base at J, with 9 bases in the middle. Germline-derived CDR1 and CDR2 are KGHDR and SFDVKD. This chain's CDR3 is CATSDSHMNTGELFF. DNA of the CDR3: TGTGCCACCAGTGACTCACATATGAACACCGGGGAGCTGTTTTTT.

This chain links TRBV7-9 with TRBJ1-2, with D possibly TRBD1 on 6 matching bases. The CDR3 is made up of 16 amino acids. The germline V gene has CDR1 SEHNR and CDR2 FQNEAQ (reference sequence). The V end was cut by 1 base, the J end by 3 bases, with 15 bases between. CDR3: CASSLGGNRVDYGYTF. The CDR3 coding sequence is TGTGCCAGCAGCTTAGGAGGCAACAGGGTTGACTATGGCTACACCTTC.

The chain carries TRBV20-1 and TRBJ2-1, with 8 bases aligning to TRBD1. This CDR3 comprises 15 residues. Trimming removed 3 bases from V and 5 bases from J; junction bases left unmatched: 9. In germline, CDR1 is DFQATT, CDR2 SNEGSKA (reference sequence). The chain's CDR3 is CSASGRQGINNEQFF. In DNA form, the CDR3 reads TGCAGTGCTAGTGGGCGACAGGGGATAAACAATGAGCAGTTCTTC.

The chain recombines TRBV28 with TRBJ2-3; 10 nucleotides line up with TRBD2. The V gene's germline CDR1 is MDHEN and CDR2 SYDVKM. The length of the CDR3 is 14 residues. V lost 8 bases and J lost 1; bases outside the gene matches: 3. CDR3 sequence reads: CASLTSGGTDTQYF. The CDR3 coding sequence is TGTGCCAGCCTAACTAGCGGGGGCACAGATACGCAGTATTTT.

The chain joins TRBV29-1 to TRBJ1-1; 8 bases match TRBD1. Trimming removed 6 bases from V and 10 bases from J; junction bases left unmatched: 7. The CDR3 runs 11 residues. Looked up from germline, CDR1 is SQVTM and CDR2 is ANQGSEA. Here the CDR3 DNA reads TGCAGCGTGAGGGGACAGGCCCCAGCTTTCTTT. It encodes CSVRGQAPAFF.

This chain connects TRBV27 to TRBJ2-3, with D possibly matching TRBD2 (5 bases). This CDR3 is 18 amino acids long. The germline V gene encodes CDR1 MNHEY and CDR2 SMNVEV (reference sequence). Trimming cost V 0 bases and J 2 bases, with 18 bases left between them. CDR3 loop: CASSLSVGLGVTTDTQYF. The CDR3 coding sequence is TGTGCCAGCAGTTTATCGGTAGGGTTGGGAGTAACCACAGATACGCAGTATTTT.

The chain has TRBV9 and TRBJ1-2; possibly TRBD1 for D (5 bases). From germline, CDR1 is SGDLS and CDR2 YYNGEE. V shed 2 bases and J shed 7 bases, with 18 bases lying between them. The length of the CDR3 is 15 residues. CDR3 sequence reads: CASSVFRRRGGGYTF. CDR3 bases: TGTGCCAGCAGCGTCTTCAGGCGGAGGGGAGGTGGCTACACCTTC.

This clone was observed once. V is TRBV4-1 and J is TRBJ2-2, with D tentatively TRBD2 (6 bases). CDR3 size: 16 residues. Germline V gene data show CDR1 as MGHRA and CDR2 as YSYEKL. Trimming removed 1 base at V and 0 bases at J, with 9 bases between. The CDR3 spells CASSQVAGTNTGELFF. In DNA form, the CDR3 reads TGCGCCAGCAGCCAAGTTGCGGGGACGAACACCGGGGAGCTGTTTTTT.

This clone has only a few counts. The chain recombines TRBV6-1 with TRBJ1-4, with a tentative D call TRBD1 (5 bases). The CDR3 has 14 residues. Per the germline V gene, CDR1 is MNHNS and CDR2 is SASEGT. The V and J ends lost 3 bases and 14 bases respectively, with 19 bases between them. This CDR3 reads CASSDGSGVGGLFF. The CDR3 DNA follows: TGTGCCAGCAGTGATGGTTCGGGGGTTGGAGGCCTGTTTTTT.

This clone was seen a single time. This chain connects TRBV7-2 to TRBJ2-7; 7 bases align to TRBD2. After removal of 0 bases from V and 3 bases from J, the junction contained 2 bases not matched to a gene. CDR3 length: 14 amino acids. The germline gives CDR1 SGHTA, CDR2 FQGNSA. DNA for the CDR3: TGTGCCAGCAGCTTAGCGGGGGGGGACTACGAGCAGTACTTC. Protein: CASSLAGGDYEQYF.

The chain has TRBV5-1 and TRBJ1-1, with 10 positions matching TRBD1. With V trimmed by 2 bases and J by 5 bases, 6 bases remained unmatched. CDR1 is SGHRS and CDR2 is YFSETQ in the germline V gene. The CDR3 consists of 15 residues. The CDR3: CASSFSGTGVTEAFF. CDR3 nucleotide sequence: TGCGCCAGCAGCTTTTCAGGGACAGGGGTGACTGAAGCTTTCTTT.

The rearrangement links TRBV6-5 to TRBJ1-6; possibly TRBD1 for D (5 bases). Germline CDR1 MNHEY, CDR2 SVGAGI. This CDR3 region has 16 residues. V lost 4 bases and J 5 bases, leaving 15 bases between the germline ends. CDR3 region: CASSLIGAKNNSPLHF. The CDR3 DNA sequence: TGTGCCAGCAGTTTGATAGGGGCCAAAAATAATTCACCCCTCCACTTT.

The V and J genes are TRBV6-5 and TRBJ1-1; D call uncertain. Germline CDR1 is MNHEY and CDR2 is SVGAGI. Trimming took 8 bases from V and 4 from J, leaving 17 bases between them. CDR3 length: 14 amino acids. The CDR3 bases are TGTGCCAGCTGCTCGCGGGGATGGAGCACTGAAGCTTTCTTT. This gives the protein CASCSRGWSTEAFF.

V gene TRBV12-5 combines with J gene TRBJ1-1, with a weak D call TRBD1 (5 bases). CDR3 length equals 12 residues. V dropped 7 bases and J dropped 4 bases, with 10 bases sitting between them. Germline V gene sequence: CDR1 LGHNT, CDR2 FRNRAP. CDR3 region: CASAPGGTEAFF. The CDR3 DNA is TGTGCTAGTGCCCCGGGGGGCACTGAAGCTTTCTTT. The whole variable domain, remainder taken from reference TRBV12-5 and TRBJ1-1, is DARVTQTPRHKVTEMGQEVTMRCQPILGHNTVFWYRQTMMQGLELLAYFRNRAPLDDSGMPKDRFSAEMPDATLATLKIQPSEPRDSAVYFCASAPGGTEAFFGQGTRLTVV.

The rearrangement joins TRBV4-2 to TRBJ2-3, with 15 bases fitting TRBD2. The CDR3 spans 16 residues. Germline V gene data show CDR1 as LGHNA and CDR2 as YNFKEQ. Germline trimming cut 4 bases from V and 6 bases from J; bases unmatched to any gene: 5. CDR3 protein: CASSRTSGGADDTQYF. CDR3 coding DNA: TGTGCCAGCAGCCGGACTAGCGGGGGGGCCGACGATACGCAGTATTTT.

The V call is TRBV15, the J call TRBJ1-3; 7 nucleotides align to TRBD1. The V and J ends lost 0 bases and 2 bases, in that order; junction bases with no gene match: 1. Looked up from germline, CDR1 is LNHNV and CDR2 is YYDKDF (reference sequence). The CDR3 sequence is 15 residues long. CDR3 protein: CATSRERGPGNTIYF. The DNA of the CDR3 is TGTGCCACCAGCAGAGAAAGGGGGCCTGGAAACACCATATATTTT.

The chain uses TRBV5-1 and TRBJ1-2, with 9 bases identical to TRBD1. Germline values: CDR1 SGHRS, CDR2 YFSETQ. The junction had 15 bases not matched to a gene; V was cut back by 7 bases and J by 8 bases. The CDR3 loop spans 15 amino acids. The CDR3 is CASASETGGRGGYTF. DNA for the CDR3: TGCGCCAGCGCGTCGGAGACAGGGGGTCGAGGAGGCTACACCTTC. The whole variable domain, filled in from reference TRBV5-1 and TRBJ1-2, reads KAGVTQTPRYLIKTRGQQVTLSCSPISGHRSVSWYQQTPGQGLQFLFEYFSETQRNKGNFPGRFSGRQFSNSRSEMNVSTLELGDSALYLCASASETGGRGGYTFGSGTRLTVV.

J is TRBJ1-4 and V is TRBV7-6, with TRBD1 identical over 11 bases. The CDR3 runs 15 residues. Germline assignment: CDR1 SGHVS and CDR2 FNYEAQ. The V segment lost 4 bases and the J segment 3 bases; nucleotides outside the gene matches: 1. The CDR3 DNA reads as TGTGCCAGCAGCTCGGACAGGGGGCCTAATGAAAAACTGTTTTTT. Protein sequence: CASSSDRGPNEKLFF.

This sequence joins TRBV5-1 and TRBJ2-1; perhaps TRBD1 as D (6 bases). Per the germline V gene, CDR1 is SGHRS and CDR2 is YFSETQ. The CDR3 sequence is 18 residues long. V was clipped by 4 bases and J by 3 bases, with 23 bases between them. The CDR3 reads CASSPIIGEQGVYNEQFF. The CDR3 DNA sequence: TGCGCCAGCAGCCCAATAATCGGGGAACAGGGTGTCTACAATGAGCAGTTCTTC.

The table lists this clone with a count of one. V and J are TRBV10-2 and TRBJ1-4; D gene unclear. The ends were cut back, 3 bases at V and 7 bases at J, with 18 bases in the middle. CDR1 and CDR2 (germline): WSHSY, SAAADI. The CDR3 totals 16 residues. The CDR3 sequence: CASSDPVRDGAEKLFF. The CDR3 DNA reads as TGCGCCAGCAGTGATCCAGTGAGGGATGGAGCTGAAAAACTGTTTTTT.

The chain has TRBV7-3 and TRBJ1-1; 7 bases map to TRBD1. V lost 2 bases, J lost 4 bases, and 4 bases stayed unmatched. The germline gives CDR1 SGHTA, CDR2 FQGTGA. The CDR3 has 14 residues. In nucleotides, the CDR3 is TGTGCCAGCAGCTTAGATCCAGGGGGCACTGAAGCTTTCTTT. Translated: CASSLDPGGTEAFF.

The V gene is TRBV7-2, the J gene TRBJ1-3; D unclear. The V end was cut by 5 bases, the J end by 0 bases, with 14 bases between. The CDR3 runs to 16 residues. Germline loops: CDR1 SGHTA, CDR2 FQGNSA. The CDR3, as DNA: TGTGCCAGCAGCCCCGGTGAGGGCGGCTCTGGAAACACCATATATTTT. Translation gives CASSPGEGGSGNTIYF.

This clone has just one count. The chain uses TRBV27 and TRBJ1-6; D gene uncertain. Germline CDR1 and CDR2: MNHEY and SMNVEV (reference sequence). V lost 6 bases and J lost 5, with 17 bases in between. There are 16 residues in the CDR3. CDR3 in DNA: TGTGCCAGCAGACCGGGATTACCAGGCGATAATTCACCCCTCCACTTT. It encodes CASRPGLPGDNSPLHF.

This chain links TRBV29-1 with TRBJ1-1; 8 bases line up with TRBD1. V lost 7 bases to trimming and J lost 1 base; unmatched junction nucleotides: 5. Germline-derived CDR1 and CDR2 are SQVTM and ANQGSEA. There are 13 residues in the CDR3. The CDR3 loop reads CSGNRGKNTEAFF. CDR3 DNA: TGCAGCGGTAACAGGGGGAAGAACACTGAAGCTTTCTTT.

This clone has a single count. The rearrangement uses TRBV12-1 and TRBJ1-5. TRBV12-1 is deemed a pseudogene. This CDR3 has 16 residues. DNA for the CDR3: TGTGCCAGCAGCTTTGCGCCGGGGTATAGCAATCAGCCCCAGCATTTT. Translated: CASSFAPGYSNQPQHF.

The gene calls are TRBV5-1 and TRBJ1-4, with 10 bases aligning to TRBD1. After removal of 2 bases from V and 8 bases from J, the junction contained 9 bases not matched to a gene. CDR1 is SGHRS, CDR2 YFSETQ, per germline. CDR3 length: 16 residues. The CDR3 spells CASSFHGQGDREKLFF. CDR3 in DNA: TGCGCCAGCAGCTTCCATGGACAGGGGGATCGAGAAAAACTGTTTTTT. The complete variable domain, with remaining parts taken from reference TRBV5-1 and TRBJ1-4, reads KAGVTQTPRYLIKTRGQQVTLSCSPISGHRSVSWYQQTPGQGLQFLFEYFSETQRNKGNFPGRFSGRQFSNSRSEMNVSTLELGDSALYLCASSFHGQGDREKLFFGSGTQLSVL.